These 25 T cell receptor beta chains were all obtained from the same sample, sequenced in a study of OX40 agonist ivuxolimab in advanced cancers. Profiling relied on immunoSEQ multiplex PCR, and the TCRdb table lists in-frame clones only, not all of them. The sample has more than 75,000 clones, roughly 80% seen once. The sequences come from CD4+ or CD8+ T cells sorted from blood, collected in a trial of the OX40 agonist ivuxolimab. Every receptor here comes from an adult with an advanced solid tumor such as melanoma, head and neck, liver or kidney cancer.

This chain links TRBV5-6 with TRBJ2-5; 12 nucleotides match TRBD2. Trimming at V came to 4 bases and at J to 0 bases, leaving 7 bases not matched to a gene. The CDR3 has 17 residues. Per germline, CDR1 SGHDT and CDR2 YYEEEE. CDR3 in DNA: TGTGCCAGCAGCCCCGGACTAGCGGGATGGTACCAAGAGACCCAGTACTTC. It codes for CASSPGLAGWYQETQYF.

This clone was seen more than once but under ten times. This chain links TRBV4-1 with TRBJ2-3, with TRBD2 as a possible D gene (6 bases). This CDR3 is built from 16 residues. CDR1 and CDR2 (germline): MGHRA, YSYEKL. V lost 0 bases and J 1 base, leaving 11 bases between the germline ends. CDR3 region: CASSQELASGTDTQYF. As DNA, the CDR3 is TGCGCCAGCAGCCAAGAACTGGCTAGCGGCACAGATACGCAGTATTTT.

V gene TRBV2 combines with J gene TRBJ2-7, with TRBD1 matching over 8 bases. CDR1 SNHLY and CDR2 FYNNEI come from the germline V gene. The CDR3 length is 14 residues. V gave up 7 bases and J gave up 3 bases; unmatched junction bases: 8. The CDR3 reads CASNLGQGLYEQYF. For the CDR3, the DNA is TGTGCCAGCAACCTTGGACAGGGTCTCTACGAGCAGTACTTC.

This chain connects TRBV2 to TRBJ1-1; the match to TRBD1 covers 10 bases. The CDR3 consists of 16 residues. V lost 10 bases, J lost 3 bases, and 14 bases stayed unmatched. Per germline, CDR1 SNHLY and CDR2 FYNNEI. CDR3 amino acids: CATSKTSGQGYTEAFF. The CDR3 DNA follows: TGTGCCACTTCAAAAACATCGGGACAGGGGTACACTGAAGCTTTCTTT.

The rearrangement links TRBV19 to TRBJ1-6, with a possible D match to TRBD1 (5 bases). Trimming pared 6 bases from V and 2 bases from J, leaving 11 bases between. The CDR3 is made up of 15 amino acids. CDR1 LNHDA and CDR2 SQIVND come from the germline V gene (reference sequence). For the CDR3, the DNA is TGTGCCAGTAGCCCCGGGGGTCCCTATAATTCACCCCTCCACTTT. Protein: CASSPGGPYNSPLHF.

Comment on this clone: Other DNA sequences of this sample code for an identical CDR3. The V gene is TRBV9, the J gene TRBJ1-2; 7 nucleotides match TRBD1. The length of the CDR3 is 13 residues. Germline loops: CDR1 SGDLS, CDR2 YYNGEE. With 2 bases clipped from V and 3 bases from J, the junction kept 1 base outside the gene matches. The CDR3 DNA follows: TGTGCCAGCAGCGTTACAGGGGACTATGGCTACACCTTC. The encoded protein is CASSVTGDYGYTF.

The chain recombines TRBV7-2 with TRBJ2-5; D is unclear. The J call may be incorrect, as the DNA end agrees better with TRBJ2-7. Germline CDR1 SGHTA, CDR2 FQGNSA. This CDR3 has 12 amino acids. The CDR3, as DNA: TGTGCCAGCAGCTTAGATACCTACGAGCAGTACTTC. As protein: CASSLDTYEQYF.

The chain links TRBV7-9 to TRBJ2-7; D may be TRBD1 (5 bases). The CDR3 consists of 15 residues. The V gene's germline CDR1 is SEHNR and CDR2 FQNEAQ (reference sequence). V lost 2 bases and J lost 2, with 13 bases in between. The CDR3 protein is CASSLPFGAPYEQYF. As DNA, the CDR3 is TGTGCCAGCAGCTTACCATTTGGGGCACCCTACGAGCAGTACTTC.

The gene calls are TRBV5-6 and TRBJ2-7; the match to TRBD1 covers 10 bases. Per germline, CDR1 SGHDT and CDR2 YYEEEE. The trim removed 3 bases at V and 6 bases at J, leaving 3 bases unmatched. The CDR3 has 13 residues. CDR3 loop: CASSWTGGGEQYF. The CDR3 nucleotides are TGTGCCAGCAGCTGGACAGGGGGAGGCGAGCAGTACTTC.

The chain is built from TRBV12-2 and TRBJ1-4. TRBV12-2 is deemed a pseudogene. The CDR3 is 16 residues long. DNA of the CDR3: TGTGCAAGTCGCTTAGATCGGGGTCAGGAAAATGAAAAACTGTTTTTT. It yields the protein CASRLDRGQENEKLFF.

The chain employs TRBV7-2 and TRBJ2-3; D is unresolved. V gave up 1 base and J gave up 0 bases, with 8 bases separating them. Germline CDR1 is SGHTA and CDR2 is FQGNSA. The CDR3 runs to 15 residues. The CDR3 is CASSLGLFSTDTQYF. In nucleotides, the CDR3 is TGTGCCAGCAGCTTAGGGCTTTTCAGCACAGATACGCAGTATTTT.

The V and J genes are TRBV5-1 and TRBJ1-5, with TRBD1 identical over 7 bases. This CDR3 region has 15 residues. The J segment lost 5 bases and the V segment lost 0 bases, leaving 5 bases of the junction unmatched. Germline V lookup: CDR1 SGHRS, CDR2 YFSETQ. The CDR3 DNA is TGCGCCAGCAGCTTGGAAGGGACAGCGTATCAGCCCCAGCATTTT. Residues: CASSLEGTAYQPQHF.

This clone turned up a few times. The rearrangement links TRBV6-1 to TRBJ2-2; 7 bases map to TRBD1. The CDR3 is made up of 15 amino acids. Germline lookup yields CDR1 MNHNS and CDR2 SASEGT. With V trimmed by 6 bases and J by 0 bases, 4 bases remained unmatched. Here the CDR3 DNA reads TGTGCCAGCAGAGGGACAGCCACGAACACCGGGGAGCTGTTTTTT. Its protein product is CASRGTATNTGELFF.

The gene calls are TRBV9 and TRBJ1-1; D perhaps matches TRBD1 (5 bases). Germline V lookup: CDR1 SGDLS, CDR2 YYNGEE. Deletions cut 0 bases from V and 4 bases from J, with 13 bases between. This CDR3 has 15 amino acids. The CDR3 reads CASSVVGVGTTEAFF. CDR3 coding DNA: TGTGCCAGCAGCGTAGTAGGGGTAGGGACCACTGAAGCTTTCTTT.

The sample holds a few counts of this clone. The chain links TRBV19 to TRBJ1-5; unclear D gene. This CDR3 comprises 12 residues. From germline, CDR1 is LNHDA and CDR2 SQIVND (reference sequence). The V gene lost 3 bases and the J gene lost 3 bases, with 3 bases spanning the gap. CDR3 in amino acids: CASSIDNQPQHF. CDR3 bases: TGTGCCAGTAGTATCGACAATCAGCCCCAGCATTTT.

The chain carries TRBV19 and TRBJ2-1; 11 nucleotides agree with TRBD2. Germline assignment: CDR1 LNHDA and CDR2 SQIVND (reference sequence). The CDR3 covers 16 residues. Germline trimming cut 6 bases from V and 6 bases from J; bases unmatched to any gene: 10. CDR3 nucleotides: TGTGCCAGTAGGACCAATAGCGGGGGGGCTCGCAATGAGCAGTTCTTC. This encodes CASRTNSGGARNEQFF.

This sequence joins TRBV4-1 and TRBJ2-3; tentative D call: TRBD1 (6 bases). CDR3 length: 16 amino acids. Germline assignment: CDR1 MGHRA and CDR2 YSYEKL. Trimming pared 4 bases from V and 0 bases from J, leaving 14 bases between. CDR3 residues: CASSLSDSPSTDTQYF. For the CDR3, the DNA is TGCGCCAGCAGCCTATCGGACAGTCCTAGCACAGATACGCAGTATTTT.

For the CDR3, the DNA is TGTGCCAGTACCCGTAGGGGTAACACTATGAACACTGAAGCTTTCTTT. This sequence encodes CASTRRGNTMNTEAFF. This chain uses TRBV19 with TRBJ1-1; D is possibly TRBD1 (5 bases). V gave up 7 bases and J gave up 0 bases, with 18 bases separating them. In germline, CDR1 is LNHDA, CDR2 SQIVND (reference sequence). This CDR3 is 16 amino acids long.

The V call is TRBV18, the J call TRBJ1-1, with TRBD1 as a possible D gene (6 bases). This CDR3 has 15 residues. Germline loops: CDR1 KGHSH, CDR2 LQKENI. The ends were cut back, 2 bases at V and 1 base at J, with 11 bases in the middle. Written as DNA, the CDR3 is TGTGCCAGCTCACCAACCAGACAGGCGAACACTGAAGCTTTCTTT. Its translation is CASSPTRQANTEAFF.

The chain uses TRBV18 and TRBJ2-7; perhaps TRBD2 as D (6 bases). The CDR3 covers 12 residues. Looked up from germline, CDR1 is KGHSH and CDR2 is LQKENI. V was trimmed by 2 bases and J by 5 bases, leaving 7 bases between them. The CDR3 reads CASSPGRHEQYF. DNA of the CDR3: TGTGCCAGCTCACCAGGGAGGCACGAGCAGTACTTC. The full variable domain, in which reference TRBV18 and TRBJ2-7 provide the parts outside the CDR3, is NAGVMQNPRHLVRRRGQEARLRCSPMKGHSHVYWYRQLPEEGLKFMVYLQKENIIDESGMPKERFSAEFPKEGPSILRIQQVVRGDSAAYFCASSPGRHEQYFGPGTRLTVT.

The rearrangement joins TRBV11-2 to TRBJ2-7; TRBD2 matches at 10 bases. The CDR3 sequence is 16 residues long. Germline-derived CDR1 and CDR2 are SGHAT and FQNNGV. V trimming: 5 bases; J trimming: 5 bases; junction bases outside the gene matches: 12. CDR3 DNA: TGTGCCAGCAGCAAACTCCAACTAGCGGGAAGTCACGAGCAGTACTTC. It codes for CASSKLQLAGSHEQYF.

The rearrangement uses TRBV10-1 and TRBJ1-1; D remains ambiguous. Per the germline V gene, CDR1 is WNHNN and CDR2 is SYGVQD (reference sequence). V was clipped by 2 bases and J by 10 bases, with 14 bases between them. CDR3 length: 13 residues. In DNA form, the CDR3 reads TGCGCCAGCAGTGAGCAGGAGGGTAAGGGAGCTTTCTTT. This gives the protein CASSEQEGKGAFF.

The chain uses TRBV11-2 and TRBJ1-2; D is unresolved. V lost 5 bases and J lost 2, with 9 bases in between. The CDR3 covers 13 residues. Germline V gene sequence: CDR1 SGHAT, CDR2 FQNNGV. CDR3 loop: CASSPDLNYGYTF. The CDR3 region has the DNA TGTGCCAGCAGCCCGGACCTAAACTATGGCTACACCTTC.

The chain joins TRBV28 to TRBJ1-2; 8 positions agree with TRBD1. This CDR3 has 15 residues. V shed 3 bases, J shed 4 bases, and the junction held 7 bases outside the gene matches. CDR1 MDHEN and CDR2 SYDVKM come from the germline V gene. Here the CDR3 reads CASSFGQGVAYGYTF. Here the CDR3 DNA reads TGTGCCAGCAGTTTCGGACAGGGAGTCGCCTATGGCTACACCTTC.

This sequence joins TRBV19 and TRBJ1-2; D is uncertain. The CDR3 totals 17 residues. V was trimmed by 5 bases and J by 3 bases, leaving 22 bases between them. Germline CDR1 and CDR2: LNHDA and SQIVND (reference sequence). The CDR3 DNA reads TGTGCCAGTAGTCCCAGGCACAATCTACCACCCCACTATGGCTACACCTTC. Translating it yields CASSPRHNLPPHYGYTF.